These 30 T cell receptor beta chains were all obtained from the same sample, sequenced in a study of glioma-infiltrating T cells. The iRepertoire nested amplicon-rescue multiplex PCR amplified TCR alpha and beta CDR3s from RNA. From the multiplex PCR reads, TCRdb called clonotypes with MiXCR, one entry per CDR3 protein. The sample consists of more than 300,000 distinct CDR3 sequences, more than 35% of them appearing once. Sequenced sample: glioma tissue, nonneoplastic brain tissue, or PBMCs (not recorded which). These receptors originate from a human donor with low-grade glioma or glioblastoma, undergoing nonglioma brain surgery, or in good health (not recorded which).

Concerning this clonotype: At one of its ends the junction is not consistent with the germline gene, which may arise from a read error. The chain links TRBV20-1 to TRBJ1-2; D call uncertain. The CDR3 consists of 14 residues. CDR1 is DFQATT and CDR2 is SNEGSKA in the germline V gene (reference sequence). The CDR3: CSARGSPSNYGSTF. The CDR3 bases are TGCAGTGCTAGAGGGAGTCCGTCTAACTATGGCTCCACCTTC.

This clonotype appeared once. Since a much larger clone is just one base distant, this may be a read error. The chain uses TRBV27 and TRBJ1-5; 7 bases line up with TRBD1. The J segment lost 4 bases and the V segment lost 10 bases, leaving 13 bases of the junction unmatched. The CDR3 is 15 residues long. Germline loops: CDR1 MNHEY, CDR2 SMNVEV (reference sequence). CDR3 in amino acids: CAISPTGLRNQPQHF. CDR3 in DNA: TGTGCCATCAGCCCGACAGGGCTTCGGAATCAGCCCCAGCATTTT.

Remarks on this clonotype: With a much larger clone just one base away, this may be a read error. The gene calls are TRBV6-6 and TRBJ2-5, with no clear D. In germline, CDR1 is MNHNY, CDR2 SVGAGI (reference sequence). The CDR3 contains 14 residues. CDR3 DNA sequence: TGTGCGAGCCGCCGGCGGCATGCCAAAGAGACCCAGTACTTC. Translation: CASRRRHAKETQYF.

Of note for this clonotype: A read error may be the cause here, since a much bigger clone is one base away. The chain employs TRBV27 and TRBJ2-7; D ambiguous. V was trimmed by 6 bases and J by 0 bases, leaving 12 bases between them. Germline loops: CDR1 MNHEY, CDR2 SMNVEV (reference sequence). The CDR3 has 14 residues. Here the CDR3 DNA reads TGTGCCAGCAGCTCAAGCATCATCTCCTACGAGCAGTACTTC. This encodes CASSSSIISYEQYF.

As to this clonotype: The conserved closing phenylalanine or tryptophan is absent in this CDR3, likely reflecting a read error. It is unclear where the CDR3 begins or ends on the DNA, so no DNA is shown, and the CDR3 is as TCRdb lists it. This chain uses TRBV27 with TRBJ1-2. Germline loops: CDR1 MNHEY, CDR2 SMNVEV (reference sequence). The CDR3 length is 15 residues, termini included. The CDR3 region is CASSFLAEANYGYSL.

The rearrangement joins TRBV20-1 to TRBJ1-1; D is unresolved. The ends were cut back, 3 bases at V and 1 base at J, with 12 bases in the middle. The CDR3 consists of 14 residues. The germline CDR1 and CDR2 sequences are DFQATT and SNEGSKA (reference sequence). CDR3 residues: CSASWYRWNTEAFF. As DNA, the CDR3 is TGCAGTGCTAGCTGGTACCGCTGGAACACTGAAGCTTTCTTT.

This clonotype has just a few counts. CDR3 nucleotides: TGTGCCAGCAGCTTTAAACTAGCGGGAGGAGATACGCAGTATTTT. Its protein product is CASSFKLAGGDTQYF. The chain is built from TRBV5-4 and TRBJ2-3, with 12 nucleotides matching TRBD2. CDR1 is SGHNT, CDR2 YYREEE, per germline (reference sequence). The V segment lost 2 bases and the J segment 5 bases; nucleotides outside the gene matches: 3. The CDR3 sequence is 15 residues long.

As concerns this clonotype: A read error is likely, as this CDR3 ends without the conserved phenylalanine or tryptophan. The DNA is left out, because the CDR3 cannot be placed on it with certainty; the CDR3 is given as TCRdb lists it. The chain recombines TRBV3-1 with TRBJ1-1; the table's D call of TRBD1 was not tested on the DNA. The CDR3 spans 14 amino acids, including both terminal residues. Germline CDR1 and CDR2: LGHDT and YNNKEL (reference sequence). This chain's CDR3 is CASSQSTGGTETFS.

In regard to this clonotype: This may be a read error, as it is one base from a much larger clone. V and J are TRBV7-2 and TRBJ2-3; 7 bases align to TRBD2. The CDR3 loop spans 19 amino acids. Germline trimming cut 5 bases from V and 2 bases from J; bases unmatched to any gene: 19. The germline gives CDR1 SGHTA, CDR2 FQGNSA. CDR3 in DNA: TGTGCCAGCAGCCCTAGACGGAACCCTAGCGGTACTATCACAGATACGCAGTATTTT. Amino acid sequence: CASSPRRNPSGTITDTQYF.

The chain has TRBV20-1 and TRBJ2-7, with 9 bases identical to TRBD1. V lost 3 bases to trimming and J lost 7 bases; unmatched junction nucleotides: 10. The CDR3 sequence is 14 residues long. Germline CDR1 DFQATT, CDR2 SNEGSKA (reference sequence). The CDR3 spells CSASLGQGVEEQYF. CDR3 DNA sequence: TGCAGTGCTAGCCTGGGACAGGGAGTGGAAGAGCAGTACTTC.

Concerning this clonotype itself: This may come from a read error, since a much larger clone is one base off. The gene calls are TRBV6-1 and TRBJ2-6; D call uncertain. In germline, CDR1 is MNHNS, CDR2 SASEGT. The CDR3 has 15 residues. Here the CDR3 DNA reads TGTGCCAGCAGTGTATCAGACTCTGCGGCCAACGTCCTGACTTTC. Translated, it gives CASSVSDSAANVLTF.

Concerning this clonotype itself: At one of its ends the junction is not consistent with the germline gene, which may arise from a read error. The V gene is TRBV7-2, the J gene TRBJ2-7; 7 nucleotides match TRBD2. CDR1 and CDR2 (germline): SGHTA, FQGNSA. CDR3 length: 14 residues. CDR3 sequence (DNA): TGTGCCGGCAGCTTTAGCGGGTCCCCCTACGAGCAGTACTTC. Translated, it gives CAGSFSGSPYEQYF.

V and J are TRBV12-3 or TRBV12-4 and TRBJ1-1; no definite D call. The CDR3 has 14 amino acids. With 2 bases removed from V and 1 base from J, the gap between germline ends came to 8 bases. CDR3 nucleotides: TGTGCCAGCAGTTTACGGGCTTCGAACACTGAAGCTTTCTTT. Protein product: CASSLRASNTEAFF.

This clonotype has at least ten counts. The chain joins TRBV20-1 to TRBJ2-5; 8 bases match TRBD1. In germline, CDR1 is DFQATT, CDR2 SNEGSKA (reference sequence). The CDR3 has 13 amino acids. The V and J ends lost 3 bases and 2 bases, in that order; junction bases with no gene match: 2. The DNA of the CDR3 is TGCAGTGCTAGTAACAGGGGGCAAGAGACCCAGTACTTC. Residues: CSASNRGQETQYF.

The rearrangement uses TRBV7-2 and TRBJ2-7; TRBD2 is a possible D gene (6 bases). Germline CDR1 is SGHTA and CDR2 is FQGNSA. Trimming left V 5 bases short and J 0 bases short, with 17 bases between. CDR3 size: 16 residues. CDR3 sequence reads: CASSPTDGSFSYEQYF. The CDR3 nucleotides read TGTGCCAGCAGCCCCACTGACGGGAGTTTCTCCTACGAGCAGTACTTC.

Points on this clonotype: Since the CDR3 does not end with the conserved phenylalanine or tryptophan, this likely comes from a read error. This chain links TRBV5-6 with TRBJ2-7, with TRBD2 matching 14 bases. The CDR3 totals 16 residues. J gave up 2 bases and V 4 bases, and 5 bases lay outside the gene matches. CDR1 is SGHDT, CDR2 YYEEEE, per germline. CDR3 DNA: TGTGCCAGCAGCCCAGGACTAGCGGGAGGACCCTACGAGCAGTACCTC. As protein: CASSPGLAGGPYEQYL.

The chain joins TRBV28 to TRBJ2-7, with D perhaps TRBD1 (6 bases). Between the trimmed V and J ends, which lost 6 bases and 7 bases, there was a span of 19 bases. Per the germline V gene, CDR1 is MDHEN and CDR2 is SYDVKM. The CDR3 totals 14 residues. CDR3 residues: CASSSGTTQREQYF. The CDR3 bases are TGTGCCAGCAGCTCCGGGACAACTCAGCGGGAGCAGTACTTC. Full variable domain (missing parts from reference TRBV28 and TRBJ2-7): DVKVTQSSRYLVKRTGEKVFLECVQDMDHENMFWYRQDPGLGLRLIYFSYDVKMKEKGDIPEGYSVSREKKERFSLILESASTNQTSMYLCASSSGTTQREQYFGPGTRLTVT.

The gene calls are TRBV19 and TRBJ1-5; TRBD1 aligns across 9 bases. The CDR3 is 15 amino acids. V was pared by 6 bases and J by 6 bases, with 9 bases of the junction left unmatched. The germline CDR1 and CDR2 sequences are LNHDA and SQIVND (reference sequence). CDR3 in amino acids: CASRGGQGMIQPQHF. The CDR3 region has the DNA TGTGCCAGTAGGGGAGGACAGGGGATGATTCAGCCCCAGCATTTT.

Worth noting for this clonotype: This clone may be a read error of a much larger clone one base away. The chain links TRBV6-2 or TRBV6-3 to TRBJ1-3; possible D gene TRBD1, 6 bases. The germline gives CDR1 MNHEY, CDR2 SVGEGT. The CDR3 has 17 residues. V lost 5 bases to trimming and J lost 2 bases, with 19 bases between them. Here the CDR3 DNA reads TGTGCCAGCAGTGCGACAGGAATATCCGGGACTGGAAACACCATATATTTT. This translates into CASSATGISGTGNTIYF.

The chain carries TRBV7-3 and TRBJ2-1, with no clear D. CDR1 and CDR2 from the germline V gene are SGHTA and FQGTGA. The CDR3 spans 14 residues. V was cut by 5 bases and J by 6 bases, with 14 bases left in between. The CDR3 sequence is CASSPTRSSNEQFF. The CDR3 bases are TGTGCCAGCAGCCCGACAAGGTCCAGCAATGAGCAGTTCTTC.

In this sample, this clonotype turned up a few times. This sequence joins TRBV10-3 and TRBJ1-5; D gene unclear. Germline lookup yields CDR1 ENHRY and CDR2 SYGVKD. The CDR3 is made up of 13 amino acids. Trimming pared 10 bases from V and 0 bases from J, leaving 10 bases between. CDR3 nucleotide sequence: TGTGCCACACGACCAAGTAGCAATCAGCCCCAGCATTTT. This codes for CATRPSSNQPQHF.

V usage is TRBV4-3 and J usage is TRBJ2-7, with D perhaps matching TRBD2 (5 bases). Trimming removed 1 base from V and 8 bases from J, with 15 bases in between. There are 14 residues in the CDR3. Germline V CDR1 and CDR2: LGHNA, YSLEER. In DNA form, the CDR3 reads TGCGCCAGCAGCCAAGTGATGGCCCTCGGGAAGCAGTACTTC. This translates into CASSQVMALGKQYF.

Details on this clonotype: One junction end disagrees with the germline gene, perhaps due to a read error. The V and J genes are TRBV7-7 and TRBJ2-1, with TRBD2 matching 9 bases. This CDR3 is 17 amino acids long. In germline, CDR1 is SSHAT, CDR2 FNYEAQ (reference sequence). CDR3 protein: CASSLGLAGISYNEQFF. CDR3 coding DNA: TGTGCTAGCAGCTTAGGGCTAGCGGGAATATCCTACAATGAGCAGTTCTTC.

This clonotype has at least ten counts. The rearrangement joins TRBV20-1 to TRBJ1-5, with no clear D. Germline assignment: CDR1 DFQATT and CDR2 SNEGSKA (reference sequence). This CDR3 region has 13 residues. V was pared by 6 bases and J by 3 bases, with 12 bases between. In DNA, the CDR3 is TGCAGTGCCATGAAAGGGTTCAATCAGCCCCAGCATTTT. Translation gives CSAMKGFNQPQHF.

Notes on this clonotype: Germline is not matched at one junction end, which may reflect a read error. This chain uses TRBV27 with TRBJ2-1; D ambiguous. Germline V gene lookup returns CDR1 MNHEY and CDR2 SMNVEV (reference sequence). The CDR3 is made up of 18 amino acids. This CDR3 reads CASILAFDSPGIYNEQFF. As DNA, the CDR3 is TGTGCCAGCATTCTGGCCTTCGACTCCCCAGGAATATACAATGAGCAATTCTTC.

In this sample, this clonotype turned up many times. The chain joins TRBV27 to TRBJ2-1; tentatively, D is TRBD2 (6 bases). Germline V gene lookup returns CDR1 MNHEY and CDR2 SMNVEV (reference sequence). The germline V and J ends were trimmed by 5 bases and 8 bases, with 16 bases remaining between them. This CDR3 region has 14 residues. DNA of the CDR3: TGTGCCAGCAGTCCTACGACTAGACCAGATGAGCAGTTCTTC. Translating gives CASSPTTRPDEQFF.

A remark on this clonotype: The junction shows a germline mismatch at one end, possibly a read error. The chain joins TRBV15 to TRBJ2-1; 7 nucleotides line up with TRBD2. CDR1 is LNHNV, CDR2 YYDKDF, per germline (reference sequence). There are 15 residues in the CDR3. CDR3 bases: TGTGCCACAAGCAGCGATCTAGAGGGAGGGAGAGAGCAGTTCTTC. Residues: CATSSDLEGGREQFF.

The chain carries TRBV4-1 and TRBJ1-2, with a weak D call TRBD1 (5 bases). The V end lost 1 base, the J end lost 4 bases, and 13 bases lay between the germline ends. Germline values: CDR1 MGHRA, CDR2 YSYEKL. CDR3 length: 15 amino acids. This CDR3 reads CASSQGGVPAYGYTF. CDR3 nucleotides: TGCGCCAGCAGCCAAGGGGGGGTTCCGGCCTATGGCTACACCTTC.

V is TRBV20-1 and J is TRBJ2-5; D may be TRBD1 or TRBD2 (5 bases each). CDR1 and CDR2 (germline): DFQATT, SNEGSKA (reference sequence). With 0 bases removed from V and 4 bases from J, the gap between germline ends came to 12 bases. The CDR3 has 14 amino acids. CDR3 region: CSARDFRGGETQYF. Written as DNA, the CDR3 is TGCAGTGCTAGAGATTTCCGGGGCGGAGAGACCCAGTACTTC.

Many counts were recorded for this clonotype. The chain uses TRBV6-1 and TRBJ2-7; D is unresolved. This CDR3 comprises 14 residues. Trimming cost V 5 bases and J 4 bases, with 15 bases left between them. Germline values: CDR1 MNHNS, CDR2 SASEGT. As DNA, the CDR3 is TGTGCCAGCAGTTTAGATCCCCGCCGGTACGAGCAGTACTTC. This gives the protein CASSLDPRRYEQYF.